Below, one T cell receptor (beta chain) is given with its context. CDR3 length: 14 amino acids. The junction had 7 bases not matched to a gene; V was cut back by 3 bases and J by 4 bases. Germline values: CDR1 GTSNPN, CDR2 SVGIG (reference sequence). Generated by immunoSEQ multiplex PCR, the TCRdb table keeps only in-frame clones and is missing some. Of about 32,000 clones in the sample, 85% to 90% were seen once. This specimen belongs to a study of stem cell transplantation in POMP-related autoinflammatory disease. As for the study in general: Hypothesis: faulty thymoproteasomes impair CD8+ T-cell selection, skewing TRB repertoires.

The V call is TRBV30, the J call TRBJ2-3, with 7 bases that match TRBD2. Sample: CD4+ T cells from PBMCs, taken before stem cell transplantation. The TCR was taken from a human donor with POMP-related autoinflammation and immune dysregulation (PRAID). The CDR3 protein is CAWSPGRESDTQYF. The DNA of the CDR3 is TGTGCCTGGAGCCCAGGGCGGGAGTCAGATACGCAGTATTTT. The full variable domain, rest sourced from reference TRBV30 and TRBJ2-3, is SQTIHQWPATLVQPVGSPLSLECTVEGTSNPNLYWYRQAAGRGLQLLFYSVGIGQISSEVPQNLSASRPQDRQFILSSKKLLLSDSGFYLCAWSPGRESDTQYFGPGTRLTVL.